A single T cell receptor beta chain is shown here with its context. The length of the CDR3 is 16 residues. Germline CDR1 and CDR2: SGDLS and YYNGEE. Trimming took 3 bases from V and 2 from J; bases not matched to a gene: 8. Original data processing: Amplification of reference gene primers provided the estimated nucleated cell counts. The repertoire was sequenced with immunoSEQ multiplex PCR; TCRdb's copy has only in-frame clones and lacks some. D and trimming come from the DNA, and the V and J calls and clone size come from that table. The table includes about 63,000 clones, 80% to 90% detected once. This entry belongs to a study of blood T cell repertoires in COVID-19. Turning to the study itself: Samples of COVID-19 (acute and convalescent) were obtained from the United States, Italy and Spain. In each case, the material was cDNA or gDNA derived from T cells, B-cell-depleted T cells, or PBMCs.

Sequencing was performed on peripheral blood. This clonotype was sampled from a man between 50 and 59 years old with active COVID-19. This chain links TRBV9 with TRBJ2-3, with TRBD2 identical over 8 bases. CDR3 sequence: CASSDSGGIYTDTQYF. CDR3 nucleotide sequence: TGTGCCAGCAGCGACTCGGGGGGGATCTACACAGATACGCAGTATTTT.